Presented here are 27 T cell receptor beta chains from one specimen sequenced in a study of blood T cell repertoires in COVID-19 (TCRdb year 2020). The library was made by the immunoSEQ multiplex PCR assay. Held by TCRdb, this immuneACCESS table contains in-frame sequences only and omits some clones. Under half of the omission traces to an unresolved V gene where checked; the cause of the rest is unknown. Recorded for this sample are 100,000 to 150,000 clones; 88% of them occurred a single time. Jointly, the top ten make up more than 2% of the sample. Sequencing was performed on peripheral blood. The receptors were sampled from a man aged 70-80 years with active COVID-19.

The chain recombines TRBV18 with TRBJ1-1, with 7 bases aligning to TRBD1. With V trimmed by 3 bases and J by 3 bases, 7 bases remained unmatched. Germline lookup yields CDR1 KGHSH and CDR2 LQKENI. The CDR3 extends over 15 amino acids. The CDR3 DNA sequence: TGTGCCAGCTCACCGGGACAGCTCTCCGACACTGAAGCTTTCTTT. The encoded protein is CASSPGQLSDTEAFF.

The V and J genes are TRBV3-1 (or the pseudogene TRBV3-2) and TRBJ2-7, with D possibly matching TRBD1 (6 bases). Germline values: CDR1 LGHDT, CDR2 YNNKEL (reference sequence). CDR3 size: 14 residues. Trimming left V 4 bases short and J 4 bases short, with 14 bases between. CDR3 nucleotides: TGTGCCAGCAGCCCACAGGGCGGTAGGTACGAGCAGTACTTC. Its protein product is CASSPQGGRYEQYF.

This chain links TRBV3-1 (or the pseudogene TRBV3-2) with TRBJ2-3; D gene unclear. The CDR3 runs 12 residues. V was cut by 1 base and J by 5 bases, with 4 bases left in between. Germline loops: CDR1 LGHDT, CDR2 YNNKEL (reference sequence). CDR3 nucleotide sequence: TGTGCCAGCAGCCAAGTCAGAGATACGCAGTATTTT. Residues: CASSQVRDTQYF.

The V gene is TRBV28, the J gene TRBJ2-7; 11 bases map to TRBD2. Germline V CDR1 and CDR2: MDHEN, SYDVKM. With V trimmed by 6 bases and J by 6 bases, 7 bases remained unmatched. The CDR3 loop spans 14 amino acids. In nucleotides, the CDR3 is TGTGCCAGCAGCGCCACTAGCGGGAGCAGCGAGCAGTACTTC. Amino acids: CASSATSGSSEQYF. Together with reference TRBV28 and TRBJ2-7, the CDR3 gives the full variable domain: DVKVTQSSRYLVKRTGEKVFLECVQDMDHENMFWYRQDPGLGLRLIYFSYDVKMKEKGDIPEGYSVSREKKERFSLILESASTNQTSMYLCASSATSGSSEQYFGPGTRLTVT.

The chain couples TRBV7-2 to TRBJ2-3; D remains ambiguous. This CDR3 is 13 amino acids long. V was shortened by 8 bases and J by 1 base, with 10 bases between the two germline ends. The germline V gene encodes CDR1 SGHTA and CDR2 FQGNSA. The CDR3 DNA reads TGTGCCAGCGGCGGCTCTCGCACAGATACGCAGTATTTT. It codes for CASGGSRTDTQYF.

This chain connects TRBV7-9 to TRBJ1-2, with TRBD1 identical over 10 bases. The V segment lost 3 bases and the J segment 8 bases; nucleotides outside the gene matches: 12. This CDR3 contains 16 residues. CDR1 and CDR2 (germline): SEHNR, FQNEAQ (reference sequence). The CDR3 sequence is CASSLGRQGAWDGYTF. As DNA, the CDR3 is TGTGCCAGCAGCTTGGGACGACAGGGGGCGTGGGACGGCTACACCTTC.

There are a few counts of this clone. V and J are TRBV2 and TRBJ2-7, with 7 nucleotides matching TRBD2. Per the germline V gene, CDR1 is SNHLY and CDR2 is FYNNEI. J lost 4 bases, V lost 6 bases, and 6 bases had no gene match. The CDR3 has 13 amino acids. The DNA of the CDR3 is TGTGCCAGCAGCAGACTAGCAGCATACGAGCAGTACTTC. Amino acids: CASSRLAAYEQYF.

The chain carries TRBV4-1 and TRBJ1-4; D uncertain. The V and J ends lost 0 bases and 11 bases respectively, with 22 bases between them. Germline V gene data show CDR1 as MGHRA and CDR2 as YSYEKL. The CDR3 is made up of 17 amino acids. The CDR3 loop is CASSQDVQFPSLVKLFF. CDR3 coding DNA: TGCGCCAGCAGCCAAGATGTACAGTTCCCATCCCTTGTTAAACTGTTTTTT.

This rearrangement joins TRBV5-6 to TRBJ2-7, with TRBD1 identical over 10 bases. The trim removed 2 bases at V and 3 bases at J, leaving 5 bases unmatched. The CDR3 runs 15 residues. Germline assignment: CDR1 SGHDT and CDR2 YYEEEE. CDR3 DNA sequence: TGTGCCAGCAGCTTTTGGACAGGGGGTTTCTACGAGCAGTACTTC. Amino acids: CASSFWTGGFYEQYF.

Notes on this clone: The junction shows a germline mismatch at one end, possibly a read error. This chain joins TRBV9 and TRBJ2-5, with a weak D call TRBD1 (5 bases). Germline V gives CDR1 SGDLS, CDR2 YYNGEE. This CDR3 region has 13 residues. The CDR3 region is CASSVEGQGTQYF. The CDR3 region has the DNA TGTGCCAGCAGCGTAGAAGGACAAGGGACCCAGTACTTC.

The chain is built from TRBV2 and TRBJ2-7; 7 nucleotides agree with TRBD2. This CDR3 is built from 15 residues. CDR1 and CDR2 (germline): SNHLY, FYNNEI. After removal of 3 bases from V and 0 bases from J, the junction contained 5 bases not matched to a gene. The CDR3 sequence: CASSDPAGRSYEQYF. Written as DNA, the CDR3 is TGTGCCAGCAGTGATCCAGCGGGGCGCTCCTACGAGCAGTACTTC.

The chain uses TRBV5-1 and TRBJ2-7; the D gene is possibly TRBD1 (5 bases). CDR1 and CDR2 (germline): SGHRS, YFSETQ. The ends were cut back, 4 bases at V and 2 bases at J, with 16 bases in the middle. The CDR3 is made up of 15 amino acids. The CDR3 here is CASSRPDKTTYEQYF. CDR3 nucleotide sequence: TGCGCCAGCAGCCGACCGGACAAAACCACCTACGAGCAGTACTTC.

The J gene is TRBJ1-4, the V gene TRBV3-1 (or the pseudogene TRBV3-2); unclear D gene. Germline lookup yields CDR1 LGHDT and CDR2 YNNKEL (reference sequence). This CDR3 region has 16 residues. V lost 3 bases and J 8 bases, leaving 19 bases between the germline ends. The CDR3 loop is CASSHKSPSREEKLFF. In DNA, the CDR3 is TGTGCCAGCAGCCACAAAAGCCCCTCTCGGGAGGAAAAACTGTTTTTT.

This chain joins TRBV30 and TRBJ1-2; 8 positions agree with TRBD1. CDR3 size: 13 residues. Losses at the gene ends were 3 bases for V and 3 bases for J; bases not matched to a gene: 3. The germline V gene encodes CDR1 GTSNPN and CDR2 SVGIG (reference sequence). The CDR3 coding sequence is TGTGCCTGGAGGAAGGACAGGGACTATGGCTACACCTTC. As protein: CAWRKDRDYGYTF.

The CDR3 is CASTPTSQAGGQYF. CDR3 DNA sequence: TGCGCCAGCACCCCGACTAGCCAGGCGGGCGGGCAGTATTTT. This rearrangement joins TRBV5-1 to TRBJ2-3, with 7 bases lining up with TRBD2. Germline values: CDR1 SGHRS, CDR2 YFSETQ. This CDR3 spans 14 amino acids. V shed 6 bases, J shed 11 bases, and the junction held 15 bases outside the gene matches. The full variable domain, completed using reference TRBV5-1 and TRBJ2-3, is KAGVTQTPRYLIKTRGQQVTLSCSPISGHRSVSWYQQTPGQGLQFLFEYFSETQRNKGNFPGRFSGRQFSNSRSEMNVSTLELGDSALYLCASTPTSQAGGQYFGPGTRLTVL.

CDR3 sequence reads: CASSPVQGNTIYF. The CDR3 bases are TGTGCCAGCTCACCGGTCCAGGGAAACACCATATATTTT. V is TRBV18 and J is TRBJ1-3; D is undetermined. CDR3 size: 13 residues. CDR1 and CDR2 from the germline V gene are KGHSH and LQKENI. V lost 3 bases, J lost 4 bases, and 7 bases lay in between.

This chain connects TRBV28 to TRBJ1-1, with D possibly being TRBD1 (6 bases). CDR3 length equals 13 residues. V lost 6 bases, J lost 5 bases, and 13 bases lay in between. Germline-derived CDR1 and CDR2 are MDHEN and SYDVKM. The CDR3 nucleotides are TGTGCCAGCAGGCCGTGGGGGCGGACTGAAGCTTTCTTT. This codes for CASRPWGRTEAFF.

This clone was picked up a small number of times. The V call is TRBV2, the J call TRBJ2-7; D is ambiguous. Per the germline V gene, CDR1 is SNHLY and CDR2 is FYNNEI. V lost 3 bases and J lost 2, with 14 bases in between. The CDR3 runs to 15 residues. The CDR3 DNA sequence: TGTGCCAGCAGTGACGACATCTATGAAGCCTACGAGCAGTACTTC. This gives the protein CASSDDIYEAYEQYF.

The chain combines TRBV3-1 (or the pseudogene TRBV3-2) with TRBJ1-3; D ambiguous. CDR1 LGHDT and CDR2 YNNKEL come from the germline V gene (reference sequence). CDR3 length: 15 amino acids. V lost 4 bases, J lost 2 bases, and 12 bases lay in between. For the CDR3, the DNA is TGTGCCAGCAGCCCTAGCAGGTTGGCTGGAAACACCATATATTTT. It specifies CASSPSRLAGNTIYF.

The chain recombines TRBV4-1 with TRBJ1-5, with a possible D match to TRBD1 (5 bases). Looked up from germline, CDR1 is MGHRA and CDR2 is YSYEKL. The CDR3 contains 15 residues. V shed 3 bases and J shed 3 bases, with 12 bases lying between them. This CDR3 reads CASSQEGRPNQPQHF. In DNA, the CDR3 is TGCGCCAGCAGCCAGGAGGGACGGCCCAATCAGCCCCAGCATTTT.

The chain combines TRBV6-5 with TRBJ1-1; D gene uncertain. The CDR3 contains 13 residues. V was shortened by 2 bases and J by 4 bases, with 8 bases between the two germline ends. Germline V gene sequence: CDR1 MNHEY, CDR2 SVGAGI. This CDR3 is CASSYVQTTEAFF. The CDR3 DNA reads as TGTGCCAGCAGTTACGTACAGACCACTGAAGCTTTCTTT.

The CDR3 region has the DNA TGTGCCAGCAGTACCGTTACAGGAGAAGCTTTCTTT. Translating it yields CASSTVTGEAFF. The genes are TRBV28 and TRBJ1-1, with D maybe TRBD1 (5 bases). This CDR3 contains 12 residues. V was shortened by 5 bases and J by 8 bases, with 12 bases between the two germline ends. CDR1 MDHEN and CDR2 SYDVKM come from the germline V gene. Variable domain in full (rest from reference TRBV28 and TRBJ1-1): DVKVTQSSRYLVKRTGEKVFLECVQDMDHENMFWYRQDPGLGLRLIYFSYDVKMKEKGDIPEGYSVSREKKERFSLILESASTNQTSMYLCASSTVTGEAFFGQGTRLTVV.

This clone is a singleton in its sample. V is TRBV7-6 and J is TRBJ1-1, with unresolved D. Between the trimmed V and J ends, which lost 6 bases and 1 base, there was a span of 9 bases. Germline V gives CDR1 SGHVS, CDR2 FNYEAQ. The CDR3 spans 13 residues. The CDR3 DNA reads as TGTGCCAGCAGTCGGGAGCCGAACACTGAAGCTTTCTTT. Translating it yields CASSREPNTEAFF.

This rearrangement joins TRBV6-1 to TRBJ1-1; D is uncertain. CDR1 and CDR2 (germline): MNHNS, SASEGT. CDR3 length: 13 amino acids. Trimming took off 1 base at V and 4 bases at J, with 7 bases between the two ends. The CDR3: CASSEGQITEAFF. CDR3 DNA sequence: TGTGCCAGCAGTGAAGGCCAGATCACTGAAGCTTTCTTT.

The V gene is TRBV7-6, the J gene TRBJ1-4, with 8 bases fitting TRBD1. This CDR3 contains 16 residues. CDR1 and CDR2 from the germline V gene are SGHVS and FNYEAQ. The junction had 9 bases not matched to a gene; V was cut back by 0 bases and J by 9 bases. The chain's CDR3 is CASSLAVARTGKKLFF. In nucleotides, the CDR3 is TGTGCCAGCAGCTTAGCAGTAGCCCGGACAGGGAAAAAACTGTTTTTT.

The V call is TRBV2, the J call TRBJ2-7; 8 nucleotides line up with TRBD2. Germline V gene lookup returns CDR1 SNHLY and CDR2 FYNNEI. Losses at the gene ends were 6 bases for V and 2 bases for J; bases not matched to a gene: 9. This CDR3 comprises 15 residues. The CDR3 loop reads CASSLSGDLTYEQYF. The CDR3 coding sequence is TGTGCCAGCAGCCTTAGCGGGGACCTTACCTACGAGCAGTACTTC. Full variable domain (missing parts from reference TRBV2 and TRBJ2-7): EPEVTQTPSHQVTQMGQEVILRCVPISNHLYFYWYRQILGQKVEFLVSFYNNEISEKSEIFDDQFSVERPDGSNFTLKIRSTKLEDSAMYFCASSLSGDLTYEQYFGPGTRLTVT.

This clone showed up just once. The CDR3 spells CASSQDVGGNTGELFF. DNA of the CDR3: TGTGCCAGCAGCCAAGATGTCGGGGGAAACACCGGGGAGCTGTTTTTT. The gene calls are TRBV4-2 and TRBJ2-2, with D perhaps TRBD2 (6 bases). There are 16 residues in the CDR3. CDR1 is LGHNA and CDR2 is YNFKEQ in the germline V gene. Trimming removed 0 bases from V and 2 bases from J, with 10 bases in between.